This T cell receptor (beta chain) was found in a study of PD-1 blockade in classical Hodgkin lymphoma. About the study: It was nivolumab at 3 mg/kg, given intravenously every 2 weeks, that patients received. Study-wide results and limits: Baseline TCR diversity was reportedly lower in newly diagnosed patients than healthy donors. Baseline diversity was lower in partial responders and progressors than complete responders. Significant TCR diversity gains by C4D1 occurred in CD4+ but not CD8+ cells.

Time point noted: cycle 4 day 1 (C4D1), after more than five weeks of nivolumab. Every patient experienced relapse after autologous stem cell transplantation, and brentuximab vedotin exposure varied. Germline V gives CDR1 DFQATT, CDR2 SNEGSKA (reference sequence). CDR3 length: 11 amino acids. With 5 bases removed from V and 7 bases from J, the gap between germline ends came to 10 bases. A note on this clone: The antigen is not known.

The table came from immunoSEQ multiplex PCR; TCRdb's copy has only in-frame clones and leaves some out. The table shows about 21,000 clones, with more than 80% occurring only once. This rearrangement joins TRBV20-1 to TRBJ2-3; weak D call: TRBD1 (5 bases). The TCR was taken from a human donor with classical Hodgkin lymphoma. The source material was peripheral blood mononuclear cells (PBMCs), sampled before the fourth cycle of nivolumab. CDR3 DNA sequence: TGCAGTGCTCCCAGGGAAAATACGCAGTATTTT. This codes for CSAPRENTQYF.